Reported below is one T cell receptor (beta chain). Its antigen is unknown. Subsets obtained from CD4+ cells comprised CD45RA+ naive and CD45RA-negative memory cells. Deep-level assay runs were performed. This table comes from immunoSEQ multiplex PCR, and its TCRdb copy is limited to in-frame clones, with some not included. This sample has around 550,000 clones; 95% to 97% occur once, and the top ten carry roughly 0.06%. This sample was included in a study of shared clonotypes between healthy human individuals. Whole-study findings and limits: Large sequencing depth failed to make sorted-subset sequencing complete, rarefaction showed. Clonotypes shared by all four donors outscored non-shared clonotypes in generation probability.

This clonotype was sampled from a woman under 40 in good health. The specimen sequenced was naive CD4+ T cells sorted from blood. This sample's subset: CD45RA+ positively selected.

CDR3 DNA: TGCGCCAGCAGCCAAGTAAACAGGGTCCCCACTGAAGCTTTCTTT. As protein: CASSQVNRVPTEAFF. This chain links TRBV4-1 with TRBJ1-1; weak D call: TRBD1 (6 bases). The CDR3 is made up of 15 amino acids. Trimming shortened V by 1 base and J by 4 bases, and 13 bases separated the two germline ends. In germline, CDR1 is MGHRA, CDR2 YSYEKL.